Below are 9 T cell receptor beta chains sequenced from a single sample in a study of tumor and adjacent non-tumor tissue in lung cancer (dated by TCRdb to the late 2010s). RNA was isolated from bulk, unsorted tissue, and RNA quality was assessed with a NanoDrop ND-1000 and an Agilent 2100. Library preparation was by multiplex PCR. These reads were obtained on an Illumina HiSeq 2500. TCRbeta libraries were constructed through three rounds of nested PCR with primers (Table S4) according to protocols adapted from ARM-PCR. The public reads were run again by TCRdb, first through fastp at Q25 and then through MiXCR, and only productive beta chains were kept. Each entry merges the rows of one CDR3 protein and shows their most common DNA and genes. The sample has about 66,000 distinct CDR3 sequences on record, about three quarters of them singletons. The top ten clonotypes cover about 30% of the sample. The sample comprised lung tumor tissue. All receptors derive from a man aged 55 to 69 with non-small cell lung cancer.

The chain combines TRBV6-1 with TRBJ2-1; a possible D gene is TRBD2 (5 bases). The CDR3 is 14 residues long. Trimming took 4 bases from V and 8 from J, leaving 15 bases between them. From germline, CDR1 is MNHNS and CDR2 SASEGT. The CDR3 coding sequence is TGTGCCAGCAGTGGGCGCGGGCGCAGCGATGAGCAGTTCTTC. This translates into CASSGRGRSDEQFF.

Worth noting for this clonotype: An end of the junction does not agree with germline; a read error may underlie this. The chain combines TRBV20-1 with TRBJ1-6; no reliable D call. CDR1 is DFQATT and CDR2 is SNEGSKA in the germline V gene (reference sequence). The CDR3 loop spans 13 amino acids. CDR3 nucleotide sequence: TGCAGTGCCCCGGCGCGAGCGCAGAAGTCCCTCCGCTTT. Its protein product is CSAPARAQKSLRF.

The chain employs TRBV20-1 and TRBJ2-1; a weak D match, TRBD2 (6 bases). CDR1 and CDR2 from the germline V gene are DFQATT and SNEGSKA (reference sequence). The CDR3 runs 13 residues. V was trimmed by 7 bases and J by 4 bases, leaving 14 bases between them. This chain's CDR3 is CSGAGTQYNEQFF. Written as DNA, the CDR3 is TGCAGTGGGGCGGGAACACAATACAATGAGCAGTTCTTC.

This clonotype was counted only a few times. One base away lies a much larger clone, so this may be a sequencing read error. V is TRBV20-1 and J is TRBJ1-1; D is perhaps TRBD1 (5 bases). This CDR3 is built from 11 residues. Germline V lookup: CDR1 DFQATT, CDR2 SNEGSKA (reference sequence). CDR3 region: CSVAGKNEDFF. CDR3 DNA sequence: TGCAGTGTTGCAGGGAAAAATGAAGATTTCTTT.

The rearrangement uses TRBV12-3 or TRBV12-4 and TRBJ1-1; 7 bases line up with TRBD1. The CDR3 sequence is 12 residues long. Unmatched junction bases numbered 11, after V lost 8 bases and J lost 11 bases. In nucleotides, the CDR3 is TGTGCCAGCGGCCTTTCAGGGGGTGGTGCTTTCTTT. Protein sequence: CASGLSGGGAFF.

The J gene is TRBJ2-1, the V gene TRBV20-1; TRBD2 matches 7 bases. The CDR3 is 16 amino acids. After removal of 1 base from V and 7 bases from J, the junction contained 13 bases not matched to a gene. The germline gives CDR1 DFQATT, CDR2 SNEGSKA (reference sequence). CDR3 nucleotide sequence: TGCAGTGCTAGAGGACGACTAGCTCTTAATAGGAATGAGCAGTTCTTC. Protein product: CSARGRLALNRNEQFF.

V is TRBV2 and J is TRBJ2-7, with 12 bases fitting TRBD2. Germline CDR1 SNHLY, CDR2 FYNNEI. V was clipped by 0 bases and J by 6 bases; unmatched bases: 18. The CDR3 runs 20 residues. DNA of the CDR3: TGTGCCAGCAGTGAAGCGCTTCAGGGACAGGGTCTAGCGGGAGGGCTCGAGCAGTACTTC. This translates into CASSEALQGQGLAGGLEQYF.

The genes are TRBV20-1 and TRBJ1-1; D not resolved. The germline gives CDR1 DFQATT, CDR2 SNEGSKA (reference sequence). The CDR3 has 12 amino acids. V gave up 3 bases and J gave up 7 bases, with 12 bases separating them. CDR3 protein: CSARRRWIEAFF. CDR3 in DNA: TGCAGTGCTAGGAGGCGATGGATTGAAGCTTTCTTT.

For this clonotype: Being one base from a much bigger clone, this may be a read error. The rearrangement links TRBV11-2 to TRBJ2-1, with D possibly being TRBD1 or TRBD2 (6 bases each). This CDR3 comprises 15 residues. The germline gives CDR1 SGHAT, CDR2 FQNNGV. The CDR3 loop is CTSSLDGGLYNEQFF. In nucleotides, the CDR3 is TGTACCAGCAGCTTAGATGGGGGGCTCTACAATGAGCAGTTCTTC. Full variable domain (missing parts from reference TRBV11-2 and TRBJ2-1): EAGVAQSPRYKIIEKRQSVAFWCNPISGHATLYWYQQILGQGPKLLIQFQNNGVVDDSQLPKDRFSAERLKGVDSTLKIQPAKLEDSAVYLCTSSLDGGLYNEQFFGPGTRLTVL.